The 15 T cell receptor beta chains presented below share a single source sample, sequenced in a study of T-cell reconstitution after alpha-beta-depleted transplantation in children. A library of TCRbeta sequences, prepared with unique molecular identifiers, was generated. Via MiXCR, TCRdb re-called the PCR reads, giving one row per CDR3 protein. The table records approximately 16,000 distinct CDR3 sequences, approximately 5.1% of them present only once. Sequencing was performed on PBMCs, taken before TCRalphabeta/CD19-depleted stem cell transplant. Source of these receptors: a boy younger than 18 with acute lymphoblastic leukemia, due to receive a stem cell transplant.

This clonotype was detected ten times or more. The chain recombines TRBV7-2 with TRBJ1-1; 7 bases agree with TRBD1. The length of the CDR3 is 19 residues. Germline assignment: CDR1 SGHTA and CDR2 FQGNSA. V trimming: 3 bases; J trimming: 0 bases; junction bases outside the gene matches: 16. The CDR3 here is CASSFRQVGTAMMNTEAFF. CDR3 DNA sequence: TGTGCCAGCAGCTTCCGCCAAGTTGGGACAGCGATGATGAACACTGAAGCTTTCTTT. The whole variable domain, filled in from reference TRBV7-2 and TRBJ1-1, reads GAGVSQSPSNKVTEKGKDVELRCDPISGHTALYWYRQSLGQGLEFLIYFQGNSAPDKSGLPSDRFSAERTGGSVSTLTIQRTQQEDSAVYLCASSFRQVGTAMMNTEAFFGQGTRLTVV.

Relative to its sample, this clonotype is large. J is TRBJ1-5 and V is TRBV20-1, with no clear D. This CDR3 region has 15 residues. Germline V gene lookup returns CDR1 DFQATT and CDR2 SNEGSKA (reference sequence). Trimming removed 2 bases at V and 1 base at J, with 12 bases between. The CDR3 here is CSARRGSQSNQPQHF. As DNA, the CDR3 is TGCAGTGCTAGACGGGGATCTCAGAGCAATCAGCCCCAGCATTTT.

This clonotype was seen a few times. This CDR3 is CASSQEIGRTRNSPLHF. Here the CDR3 DNA reads TGCGCCAGCAGCCAAGAAATCGGGAGGACAAGGAATTCACCCCTCCACTTT. The rearrangement uses TRBV4-3 and TRBJ1-6; maybe TRBD1 (5 bases). Germline lookup yields CDR1 LGHNA and CDR2 YSLEER. CDR3 length: 17 residues. V was pared by 0 bases and J by 7 bases, with 16 bases between.

In its sample, this clonotype is medium-sized. The genes are TRBV20-1 and TRBJ1-1, with TRBD1 matching over 10 bases. The CDR3 has 14 amino acids. CDR1 and CDR2 (germline): DFQATT, SNEGSKA (reference sequence). V shed 2 bases and J 5 bases; nucleotides not matched to a gene: 5. The CDR3 nucleotides read TGCAGTGCTAGACGCGGGACAGGGGCAACTGAAGCTTTCTTT. Its translation is CSARRGTGATEAFF.

For this clonotype: Given a much more abundant clone one base away, this may be a read error. The J gene is TRBJ2-1, the V gene TRBV19, with 8 nucleotides matching TRBD2. Germline V gene lookup returns CDR1 LNHDA and CDR2 SQIVND (reference sequence). This CDR3 is built from 15 residues. The CDR3 spells CACSVRSGGANEQFF. CDR3 DNA sequence: TGTGCCTGTAGTGTCAGATCGGGGGGGGCCAATGAGCAGTTCTTC.

The table lists this clonotype with many counts. The chain couples TRBV4-3 to TRBJ2-6; D uncertain. From germline, CDR1 is LGHNA and CDR2 YSLEER. The CDR3 is 15 amino acids. V lost 1 base and J lost 0, with 4 bases in between. DNA for the CDR3: TGCGCCAGCAGCCAAGGGCACTCTGGGGCCAACGTCCTGACTTTC. Residues: CASSQGHSGANVLTF.

In this sample, this clonotype turned up many times. This chain links TRBV19 with TRBJ1-1; D remains unclear. Between the trimmed V and J ends, which lost 5 bases and 0 bases, there was a span of 10 bases. Germline-derived CDR1 and CDR2 are LNHDA and SQIVND (reference sequence). This CDR3 spans 14 amino acids. The CDR3 coding sequence is TGTGCCAGTAGTGAGCGACGGTTGAACACTGAAGCTTTCTTT. This codes for CASSERRLNTEAFF.

This clonotype was counted ten times or more. The rearrangement joins TRBV7-2 to TRBJ2-1; D not certain. This CDR3 comprises 15 residues. Looked up from germline, CDR1 is SGHTA and CDR2 is FQGNSA. V was cut by 3 bases and J by 3 bases, with 12 bases left in between. The CDR3 sequence: CASSLLGRGYNEQFF. DNA of the CDR3: TGTGCCAGCAGCTTGCTTGGGCGCGGCTACAATGAGCAGTTCTTC.

This clonotype came up many times. The CDR3, as DNA: TGTGCCAGCAGTTATCACGGAACCTACGAGCAGTACTTC. It specifies CASSYHGTYEQYF. The V and J genes are TRBV28 and TRBJ2-7, with no clear D. Per the germline V gene, CDR1 is MDHEN and CDR2 is SYDVKM. The germline V and J ends were trimmed by 4 bases and 2 bases, with 9 bases remaining between them. The CDR3 is 13 residues long.

This clonotype appeared many times. CDR3 nucleotide sequence: TGTGCCAGCAGTTCCCTAGGGTACGAGCAGTACTTC. It encodes CASSSLGYEQYF. The chain has TRBV7-9 and TRBJ2-7; the D is unclear. There are 12 residues in the CDR3. From germline, CDR1 is SEHNR and CDR2 FQNEAQ (reference sequence). V was pared by 6 bases and J by 4 bases, with 10 bases between.

V is TRBV6-5 and J is TRBJ1-2, with D unresolved. The length of the CDR3 is 15 residues. Per the germline V gene, CDR1 is MNHEY and CDR2 is SVGAGI. The V end lost 5 bases, the J end lost 4 bases, and 17 bases lay between the germline ends. CDR3 sequence: CASSHQTRTLYGYTF. The DNA of the CDR3 is TGTGCCAGCAGTCACCAGACACGGACTCTCTATGGCTACACCTTC.

This clonotype was counted at least ten times. The chain is built from TRBV12-3 or TRBV12-4 and TRBJ2-6; D gene uncertain. This CDR3 region has 16 residues. V gave up 4 bases and J gave up 1 base, with 11 bases separating them. As DNA, the CDR3 is TGTGCCAGCAGTTCCCGGTCTCGTTCTGGGGCCAACGTCCTGACTTTC. Protein product: CASSSRSRSGANVLTF.

The chain couples TRBV6-5 to TRBJ2-7; TRBD1 or TRBD2 may be the D gene (6 bases each). Per the germline V gene, CDR1 is MNHEY and CDR2 is SVGAGI. This CDR3 contains 16 residues. The V gene lost 0 bases and the J gene lost 5 bases, with 17 bases spanning the gap. CDR3 residues: CASSYSSGGLGNEQYF. CDR3 sequence (DNA): TGTGCCAGCAGTTACTCGAGTGGGGGGCTGGGAAACGAGCAGTACTTC.

This clonotype was found many times. The chain combines TRBV5-6 with TRBJ1-5; the D is unclear. The CDR3 is 15 residues long. Trimming removed 2 bases at V and 3 bases at J, with 12 bases between. Germline assignment: CDR1 SGHDT and CDR2 YYEEEE. CDR3 residues: CASSFSSGNNQPQHF. CDR3 nucleotide sequence: TGTGCCAGCAGCTTCTCTAGCGGAAACAATCAGCCCCAGCATTTT.

This clonotype was found many times. The chain has TRBV11-2 and TRBJ2-7; possible D gene TRBD2, 6 bases. CDR3 size: 16 residues. Trimming took 1 base from V and 0 from J, leaving 13 bases between them. Germline CDR1 SGHAT, CDR2 FQNNGV. The CDR3 DNA sequence: TGTGCCAGCAGCTTAGGCCAACGGGGGTTCTCCTACGAGCAGTACTTC. It codes for CASSLGQRGFSYEQYF.